The 21 T cell receptor beta chains below were found in one sample sequenced in a study of graft-versus-host responses after intestinal transplantation. Their cognate antigens are unknown. Method: immunoSEQ multiplex PCR; TCRdb's copy keeps in-frame clones and lacks some. The data show roughly 120,000 clones, approximately 92% seen once. This specimen consisted of unstimulated CD4+ T cells sorted from spleen or lymph node cells, obtained before intestinal transplant. The source of these receptors is a human donor who received an intestinal transplant.

This chain uses TRBV5-5 with TRBJ2-3, with D unclear. From germline, CDR1 is SGHKS and CDR2 YYEKEE (reference sequence). The CDR3 length is 13 residues. Trimming stripped 5 bases from V and 2 bases from J, with 9 bases between. CDR3: CASRRGLTDTQYF. DNA of the CDR3: TGTGCCAGCAGGCGAGGCCTCACAGATACGCAGTATTTT.

The chain combines TRBV9 with TRBJ2-3; tentative D call: TRBD1 (6 bases). In germline, CDR1 is SGDLS, CDR2 YYNGEE. V was shortened by 1 base and J by 8 bases, with 14 bases between the two germline ends. The CDR3 loop spans 14 amino acids. CDR3 sequence (DNA): TGTGCCAGCAGCGTACAGGACAGCCTAGTTACGCAGTATTTT. Translating gives CASSVQDSLVTQYF.

This chain joins TRBV5-1 and TRBJ2-3; maybe TRBD2 (6 bases). Germline lookup yields CDR1 SGHRS and CDR2 YFSETQ. The CDR3 sequence is 19 residues long. V dropped 4 bases and J dropped 0 bases, with 24 bases sitting between them. The chain's CDR3 is CASSPTPGLRISSTDTQYF. CDR3 nucleotides: TGCGCCAGCAGCCCTACTCCGGGACTCCGCATCTCTAGCACAGATACGCAGTATTTT.

This clone was counted between two and nine times. The chain combines TRBV14 with TRBJ1-4; D uncertain. Trimming left V 0 bases short and J 17 bases short, with 16 bases between. CDR1 and CDR2 from the germline V gene are SGHDN and FVKESK. The CDR3 totals 13 residues. The CDR3 loop reads CASSQETLGTLFF. In DNA, the CDR3 is TGTGCCAGCAGCCAAGAAACCCTAGGTACCCTTTTTTTT. Supplemented by reference TRBV14 and TRBJ1-4, the full variable domain reads EAGVTQFPSHSVIEKGQTVTLRCDPISGHDNLYWYRRVMGKEIKFLLHFVKESKQDESGMPNNRFLAERTGGTYSTLKVQPAELEDSGVYFCASSQETLGTLFFGSGTQLSVL.

The CDR3 bases are TGTGCCAGCATCATCAACCTCGCGAACACCGGGGAGCTGTTTTTT. As protein: CASIINLANTGELFF. The chain carries TRBV6-5 and TRBJ2-2; no firm D call. CDR1 is MNHEY and CDR2 is SVGAGI in the germline V gene. The CDR3 totals 15 residues. Trimming shortened V by 7 bases and J by 0 bases, and 12 bases separated the two germline ends.

The CDR3 sequence: CASSLGTSGNTGELFF. The CDR3 bases are TGTGCCAGCAGCCTGGGGACTAGCGGGAACACCGGGGAGCTGTTTTTT. The chain uses TRBV28 and TRBJ2-2, with TRBD2 matching 11 bases. V trimming: 6 bases; J trimming: 1 base; junction bases outside the gene matches: 4. The germline CDR1 and CDR2 sequences are MDHEN and SYDVKM. This CDR3 comprises 16 residues.

The rearrangement uses TRBV19 and TRBJ1-5, with a tentative D call TRBD1 (5 bases). Germline V gene lookup returns CDR1 LNHDA and CDR2 SQIVND (reference sequence). CDR3 size: 15 residues. Trimming removed 2 bases at V and 2 bases at J, with 10 bases between. Here the CDR3 DNA reads TGTGCCAGTAGTATAAGGGGTCAGCGCAATCAGCCCCAGCATTTT. It is translated as CASSIRGQRNQPQHF.

The chain couples TRBV29-1 to TRBJ1-2, with 8 positions matching TRBD1. The V gene's germline CDR1 is SQVTM and CDR2 ANQGSEA. This CDR3 is built from 14 residues. V was clipped by 7 bases and J by 4 bases; unmatched bases: 11. The CDR3 loop reads CSGAGTGTPYGYTF. The CDR3 DNA is TGCAGCGGGGCGGGGACAGGAACTCCCTATGGCTACACCTTC.

The V call is TRBV30, the J call TRBJ2-4; no clear D gene. Germline lookup yields CDR1 GTSNPN and CDR2 SVGIG (reference sequence). The CDR3 spans 16 residues. Deletions cut 3 bases from V and 3 bases from J, with 18 bases between. CDR3 in amino acids: CAWSPWTGGGKNIQYF. The CDR3 DNA is TGTGCCTGGAGCCCTTGGACGGGTGGTGGCAAAAACATTCAGTACTTC.

J is TRBJ2-3 and V is TRBV7-9, with 8 positions matching TRBD2. Germline CDR1 and CDR2: SEHNR and FQNEAQ (reference sequence). Losses at the gene ends were 11 bases for V and 2 bases for J; bases not matched to a gene: 12. There are 15 residues in the CDR3. The CDR3 coding sequence is TGTGCCTCTACTACTCCAGGACTAGCCACAGATACGCAGTATTTT. It translates to CASTTPGLATDTQYF.

The chain couples TRBV28 to TRBJ2-5, with D possibly matching TRBD1 (5 bases). The tail of the sequence fits TRBJ2-7 better, so the J call may be wrong. From germline, CDR1 is MDHEN and CDR2 SYDVKM. CDR3 length equals 14 residues. DNA for the CDR3: TGTGCCAGCAGTTTACAGGGCCCTCCCTACGAGCAGTACTTC. This codes for CASSLQGPPYEQYF.

The V and J genes are TRBV30 and TRBJ2-1, with D perhaps matching TRBD1 (5 bases). CDR1 and CDR2 (germline): GTSNPN, SVGIG (reference sequence). The CDR3 is 17 amino acids. Between the trimmed V and J ends, which lost 1 base and 0 bases, there was a span of 16 bases. The chain's CDR3 is CAWSALGAPSSYNEQFF. In nucleotides, the CDR3 is TGTGCCTGGAGTGCCCTAGGGGCCCCGAGCTCCTACAATGAGCAGTTCTTC.

This clone appeared a single time. The chain recombines TRBV29-1 with TRBJ1-1; D is possibly TRBD1 (5 bases). Germline loops: CDR1 SQVTM, CDR2 ANQGSEA. The CDR3 totals 13 residues. Trimming stripped 6 bases from V and 0 bases from J, with 11 bases between. Here the CDR3 reads CSVAGRLNTEAFF. CDR3 DNA: TGCAGCGTGGCGGGACGGCTGAACACTGAAGCTTTCTTT.

The chain recombines TRBV5-1 with TRBJ2-3; possible D gene TRBD2, 6 bases. The CDR3 length is 15 residues. Germline V gives CDR1 SGHRS, CDR2 YFSETQ. V lost 4 bases and J 0 bases, leaving 12 bases between the germline ends. CDR3 amino acids: CASSPLGTSTDTQYF. In DNA form, the CDR3 reads TGCGCCAGCAGCCCACTAGGGACTAGCACAGATACGCAGTATTTT.

This chain joins TRBV7-6 and TRBJ2-7, with D possibly matching TRBD1 (5 bases). The CDR3 has 14 residues. V was shortened by 5 bases and J by 2 bases, with 13 bases between the two germline ends. CDR1 is SGHVS and CDR2 is FNYEAQ in the germline V gene. The CDR3 DNA follows: TGTGCCAGCAGCAAAACCCAGGGCACCTACGAGCAGTACTTC. This translates into CASSKTQGTYEQYF.

The chain is built from TRBV5-1 and TRBJ2-5; maybe TRBD1 (5 bases). This CDR3 is 14 amino acids long. Per the germline V gene, CDR1 is SGHRS and CDR2 is YFSETQ. Trimming removed 0 bases from V and 5 bases from J, with 11 bases in between. The CDR3 here is CASSLAGPPETQYF. In DNA, the CDR3 is TGCGCCAGCAGCTTGGCAGGGCCGCCCGAGACCCAGTACTTC.

This chain links TRBV6-5 with TRBJ1-5; D not certain. The germline gives CDR1 MNHEY, CDR2 SVGAGI. V lost 4 bases to trimming and J lost 15 bases, with 16 bases between them. CDR3 length: 12 residues. CDR3 sequence (DNA): TGTGCCAGCAGTTCGATTTTGGGTTTGGGGCATTTT. Translated: CASSSILGLGHF.

The V gene is TRBV5-1, the J gene TRBJ2-5; D is unresolved. Trimming removed 0 bases from V and 2 bases from J, with 14 bases in between. Germline V gene lookup returns CDR1 SGHRS and CDR2 YFSETQ. The CDR3 extends over 16 amino acids. This chain's CDR3 is CASSLGTGLKQETQYF. The CDR3 DNA sequence: TGCGCCAGCAGCTTGGGGACGGGCCTCAAGCAAGAGACCCAGTACTTC.

V usage is TRBV30 and J usage is TRBJ2-7; 9 nucleotides line up with TRBD1. The V gene's germline CDR1 is GTSNPN and CDR2 SVGIG (reference sequence). Trimming at V came to 2 bases and at J to 5 bases, leaving 7 bases not matched to a gene. The CDR3 runs to 14 residues. CDR3 sequence reads: CAWSPGQGVNEQYF. CDR3 coding DNA: TGTGCCTGGAGTCCGGGACAGGGAGTAAACGAGCAGTACTTC.

The V gene is TRBV2, the J gene TRBJ2-7; 7 nucleotides align to TRBD1. Germline assignment: CDR1 SNHLY and CDR2 FYNNEI. There are 17 residues in the CDR3. V shed 6 bases and J 6 bases; nucleotides not matched to a gene: 20. Here the CDR3 reads CASRLIEGAGQLREQYF. The DNA for the CDR3 is TGTGCCAGCAGACTAATAGAGGGGGCAGGACAATTACGCGAGCAGTACTTC.

This clone is a singleton in its sample. The CDR3: CASSFKHRGINQPQHF. The CDR3 bases are TGCGCCAGCAGCTTTAAGCACAGGGGAATCAATCAGCCCCAGCATTTT. This chain joins TRBV5-1 and TRBJ1-5, with 7 bases that match TRBD1. Per the germline V gene, CDR1 is SGHRS and CDR2 is YFSETQ. V shed 2 bases, J shed 3 bases, and the junction held 8 bases outside the gene matches. The CDR3 loop spans 16 amino acids.